These 18 T cell receptor beta chains originate from one sample sequenced in a study of T cells after yellow fever vaccination. TCRdb passed the 5' RACE reads through MiXCR, listing each CDR3 protein once. The sample holds 250,000 to 350,000 distinct CDR3 sequences; about 6.6% are singletons and the top ten take roughly a sixth. The sample was PBMCs, taken roughly 45 days after the first yellow fever vaccination. All receptors derive from a man between 18 and 29 years old who received the YFV17D yellow fever vaccine.

The chain joins TRBV28 to TRBJ1-4, with D possibly TRBD1 on 5 matching bases. The CDR3 covers 12 residues. The ends were cut back, 8 bases at V and 7 bases at J, with 11 bases in the middle. Germline-derived CDR1 and CDR2 are MDHEN and SYDVKM. CDR3 nucleotide sequence: TGTGCCAGCTCCCCCGACAGTGAAAAACTGTTTTTT. It yields the protein CASSPDSEKLFF.

This sequence joins TRBV4-2 and TRBJ1-1, with D possibly being TRBD1 (5 bases). CDR1 and CDR2 from the germline V gene are LGHNA and YNFKEQ. V lost 6 bases and J 0 bases, leaving 14 bases between the germline ends. The CDR3 is 15 residues long. CDR3 sequence: CASRRGTGMNTEAFF. As DNA, the CDR3 is TGTGCCAGCAGACGAGGGACCGGTATGAACACTGAAGCTTTCTTT.

This clonotype was seen a handful of times. The chain employs TRBV20-1 and TRBJ1-5; the D is unclear. V was trimmed by 1 base and J by 7 bases, leaving 17 bases between them. The CDR3 consists of 15 residues. The germline CDR1 and CDR2 sequences are DFQATT and SNEGSKA (reference sequence). This CDR3 reads CSARVPGSPGQPQHF. The DNA for the CDR3 is TGCAGTGCTAGAGTTCCGGGGTCACCGGGACAGCCCCAGCATTTT.

This clonotype has only a few counts. The rearrangement links TRBV20-1 to TRBJ2-3; 12 nucleotides line up with TRBD2. In germline, CDR1 is DFQATT, CDR2 SNEGSKA (reference sequence). This CDR3 spans 14 amino acids. V was clipped by 3 bases and J by 9 bases; unmatched bases: 7. The CDR3 nucleotides are TGCAGTGCTAGTTTAGTCCTAGCGGGGGGGACGCAGTATTTT. Protein: CSASLVLAGGTQYF.

The rearrangement links TRBV7-2 to TRBJ2-3; D is unclear. The germline gives CDR1 SGHTA, CDR2 FQGNSA. Trimming left V 5 bases short and J 2 bases short, with 8 bases between. This CDR3 spans 13 amino acids. Here the CDR3 reads CASSIGHTDTQYF. CDR3 nucleotides: TGTGCCAGCAGCATTGGGCACACAGATACGCAGTATTTT.

In this sample, this clonotype turned up many times. The J gene is TRBJ2-5, the V gene TRBV5-5; 9 nucleotides agree with TRBD1. The CDR3 totals 15 residues. Germline trimming cut 4 bases from V and 4 bases from J; bases unmatched to any gene: 8. Germline CDR1 reads SGHKS; CDR2 reads YYEKEE (reference sequence). Here the CDR3 reads CASSGYRGPVETQYF. The CDR3, as DNA: TGTGCCAGCAGCGGGTACAGGGGGCCGGTAGAGACCCAGTACTTC.

This sequence joins TRBV18 and TRBJ1-1, with a possible D match to TRBD1 (6 bases). Germline CDR1 KGHSH, CDR2 LQKENI. The CDR3 sequence is 16 residues long. Trimming took off 2 bases at V and 5 bases at J, with 18 bases between the two ends. The CDR3 loop is CASSPRGTVGGTEAFF. DNA for the CDR3: TGTGCCAGCTCACCAAGGGGAACAGTAGGGGGGACTGAAGCTTTCTTT.

The sample holds a few counts of this clonotype. The CDR3 DNA sequence: TGTGCCAGCAGAGAAGCCTTGGGGGCTGAAGCTTTCTTT. Amino acids: CASREALGAEAFF. The chain combines TRBV5-4 with TRBJ1-1, with TRBD1 as a possible D gene (5 bases). V was cut by 5 bases and J by 6 bases, with 14 bases left in between. Germline V gene lookup returns CDR1 SGHNT and CDR2 YYREEE (reference sequence). The CDR3 runs to 13 residues. Together with reference TRBV5-4 and TRBJ1-1, the CDR3 gives the full variable domain: ETGVTQSPTHLIKTRGQQVTLRCSSQSGHNTVSWYQQALGQGPQFIFQYYREEENGRGNFPPRFSGLQFPNYSSELNVNALELDDSALYLCASREALGAEAFFGQGTRLTVV.

The rearrangement joins TRBV4-2 to TRBJ2-2; D is unresolved. Looked up from germline, CDR1 is LGHNA and CDR2 is YNFKEQ. Trimming left V 1 base short and J 7 bases short, with 7 bases between. This CDR3 comprises 13 residues. The CDR3 region has the DNA TGTGCCAGCAGCCAAGGAGCAAGCGGGGAGCTGTTTTTT. Protein sequence: CASSQGASGELFF.

The V call is TRBV18, the J call TRBJ1-2, with D possibly matching TRBD1 (5 bases). Germline V gene sequence: CDR1 KGHSH, CDR2 LQKENI. V lost 3 bases and J lost 0, with 11 bases in between. The CDR3 spans 15 residues. CDR3: CASSPGAATNYGYTF. DNA of the CDR3: TGTGCCAGCTCACCTGGGGCAGCTACTAACTATGGCTACACCTTC.

A few counts support this clonotype. This rearrangement joins TRBV3-1 to TRBJ2-1, with D possibly being TRBD1 or TRBD2 (6 bases each). Germline CDR1 and CDR2: LGHDT and YNNKEL (reference sequence). The CDR3 is 14 residues long. V lost 5 bases, J lost 8 bases, and 16 bases lay in between. CDR3 sequence: CASSTEWGAYEQFF. DNA for the CDR3: TGTGCCAGCAGCACCGAGTGGGGGGCCTATGAGCAGTTCTTC.

This clonotype was seen many times. The rearrangement joins TRBV15 to TRBJ2-5; TRBD1 aligns across 11 bases. The CDR3 runs 15 residues. Germline V gives CDR1 LNHNV, CDR2 YYDKDF (reference sequence). V trimming: 4 bases; J trimming: 4 bases; junction bases outside the gene matches: 5. The CDR3 region has the DNA TGTGCCACCAGCAAGAGGACAGGGGGCGCAGAGACCCAGTACTTC. It is translated as CATSKRTGGAETQYF.

This clonotype was counted ten times or more. This chain connects TRBV4-3 to TRBJ2-3; D is perhaps TRBD1 (6 bases). CDR1 is LGHNA and CDR2 is YSLEER in the germline V gene. With 4 bases removed from V and 4 bases from J, the gap between germline ends came to 12 bases. The CDR3 contains 14 residues. CDR3 sequence (DNA): TGCGCCAGCAGCCCAGGGGATTACGCAGATACGCAGTATTTT. This codes for CASSPGDYADTQYF.

The chain employs TRBV7-2 and TRBJ2-4; TRBD1 matches at 10 bases. The CDR3 is 14 amino acids. Per the germline V gene, CDR1 is SGHTA and CDR2 is FQGNSA. The V segment lost 4 bases and the J segment 8 bases; nucleotides outside the gene matches: 5. The CDR3 loop reads CASSSGQGRDIQYF. CDR3 bases: TGTGCCAGCAGCTCGGGACAGGGGAGGGACATTCAGTACTTC.

This clonotype was counted a few times. This rearrangement joins TRBV5-4 to TRBJ1-1; 7 bases line up with TRBD1. Losses at the gene ends were 4 bases for V and 0 bases for J; bases not matched to a gene: 6. The CDR3 spans 15 residues. The germline V gene has CDR1 SGHNT and CDR2 YYREEE (reference sequence). CDR3 amino acids: CASSPGTALNTEAFF. CDR3 in DNA: TGTGCCAGCAGCCCCGGGACAGCCTTGAACACTGAAGCTTTCTTT.

This clonotype appeared a few times. The chain employs TRBV20-1 and TRBJ1-4; 7 nucleotides match TRBD1. J gave up 10 bases and V 3 bases, and 11 bases lay outside the gene matches. The CDR3 loop spans 14 amino acids. CDR1 and CDR2 from the germline V gene are DFQATT and SNEGSKA (reference sequence). The CDR3 bases are TGCAGTGCTAGGGAGACAGGGTTGGTGGGAAAACTGTTTTTT. It yields the protein CSARETGLVGKLFF.

This clonotype was picked up many times. The chain couples TRBV7-2 to TRBJ1-6, with 9 bases aligning to TRBD1. CDR1 and CDR2 (germline): SGHTA, FQGNSA. This CDR3 contains 14 residues. V was pared by 5 bases and J by 8 bases, with 4 bases of the junction left unmatched. In DNA form, the CDR3 reads TGTGCCAGCAGCCCTCGGACAGGGGATTCACCCCTCCACTTT. Protein: CASSPRTGDSPLHF.

This clonotype was seen only a few times. The V call is TRBV20-1, the J call TRBJ1-5; D not certain. This CDR3 is 14 amino acids long. Per germline, CDR1 DFQATT and CDR2 SNEGSKA (reference sequence). V lost 3 bases and J lost 0, with 9 bases in between. The CDR3 DNA reads TGCAGTGCTAGCCTCGGGCCTAGCAATCAGCCCCAGCATTTT. The encoded protein is CSASLGPSNQPQHF.